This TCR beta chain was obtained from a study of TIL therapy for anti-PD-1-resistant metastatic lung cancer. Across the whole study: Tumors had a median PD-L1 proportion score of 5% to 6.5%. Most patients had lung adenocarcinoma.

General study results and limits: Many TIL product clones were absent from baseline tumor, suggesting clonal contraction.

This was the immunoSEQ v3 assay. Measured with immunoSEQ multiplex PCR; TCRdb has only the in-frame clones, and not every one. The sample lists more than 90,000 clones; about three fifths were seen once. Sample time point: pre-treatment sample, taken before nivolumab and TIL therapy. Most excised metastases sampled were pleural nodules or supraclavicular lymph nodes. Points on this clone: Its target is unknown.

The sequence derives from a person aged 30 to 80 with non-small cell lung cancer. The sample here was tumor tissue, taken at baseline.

The CDR3 sequence: CATRERQGREKLFF. In DNA form, the CDR3 reads TGTGCCACCAGGGAGAGACAGGGTCGCGAAAAACTGTTTTTT. This rearrangement joins TRBV10-3 to TRBJ1-4, with 7 bases matching TRBD1. This CDR3 has 14 residues. The V and J ends lost 10 bases and 8 bases, in that order; junction bases with no gene match: 13. Germline V lookup: CDR1 ENHRY, CDR2 SYGVKD.